This T cell receptor (beta chain) was recorded in a study of blood T cells in healthy people across ages. Whole-study results and caveats: In these data, TCR beta diversity tracked strongly with naive T cell percentage.

Note on this clonotype: Its antigen is as yet unknown.

Then a second PCR, running about 6 to 12 cycles, was carried out with a sample-barcoded 5' primer and a J-beta primer mix. TCRdb processed the 5' RACE reads anew with MiXCR; each CDR3 protein has one entry. Of some 760,000 distinct CDR3 sequences listed, more than 20% were seen once; the top ten hold under 10%. Trimming shortened V by 2 bases and J by 0 bases, and 10 bases separated the two germline ends. The CDR3 is made up of 15 amino acids. These same data were also listed under a study on T cells of mothers and their children. That paper notes: Nine systemically healthy Caucasian donors: three mothers, six children. Researchers report slightly higher, though non-significant, overlap in related mother-child pairs than in unrelated pairs. Detection yielded no persistent microchimeric T cell clones.

The receptor was isolated from a boy aged 5-17 years in good health. The chain is built from TRBV12-3 or TRBV12-4 and TRBJ1-2; D remains ambiguous. The source material was blood. CDR3 DNA sequence: TGTGCCAGCAGTTTAAATGGGCCCACTAACTATGGCTACACCTTC. This sequence encodes CASSLNGPTNYGYTF.